The entry below describes one T cell receptor (beta chain). These data belong to a study of blood T cell repertoires in COVID-19. Germline V gene lookup returns CDR1 SGHTA and CDR2 FQGNSA. V trimming: 5 bases; J trimming: 4 bases; junction bases outside the gene matches: 9. CDR3 length: 17 residues. TCRdb's table, derived via immunoSEQ multiplex PCR, lists solely in-frame clones and lacks some. The repertoire has some 30,000 clones, approximately 82% of them found once; the top ten carry 13%. The rearrangement joins TRBV7-2 to TRBJ1-4; 11 bases map to TRBD1. The receptor was isolated from a human donor in a cohort sampled during active COVID-19. Material: peripheral blood. The CDR3 DNA reads TGTGCCAGCAGCCGGACCGGGACAGGGGGGAATAATGAAAAACTGTTTTTT. The encoded protein is CASSRTGTGGNNEKLFF.